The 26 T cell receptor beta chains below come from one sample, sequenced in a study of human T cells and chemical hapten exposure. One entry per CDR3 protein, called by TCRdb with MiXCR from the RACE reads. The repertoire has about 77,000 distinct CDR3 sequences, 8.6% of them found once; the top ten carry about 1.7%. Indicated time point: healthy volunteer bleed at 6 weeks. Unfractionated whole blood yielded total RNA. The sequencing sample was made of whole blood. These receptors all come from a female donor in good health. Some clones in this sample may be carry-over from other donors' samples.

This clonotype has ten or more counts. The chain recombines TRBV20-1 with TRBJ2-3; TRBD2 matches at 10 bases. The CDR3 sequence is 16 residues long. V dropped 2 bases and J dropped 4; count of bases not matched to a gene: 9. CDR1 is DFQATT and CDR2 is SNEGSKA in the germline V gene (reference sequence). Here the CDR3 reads CSARRPSGGVSDTQYF. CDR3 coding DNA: TGCAGTGCTAGAAGACCTAGCGGGGGAGTTTCAGATACGCAGTATTTT.

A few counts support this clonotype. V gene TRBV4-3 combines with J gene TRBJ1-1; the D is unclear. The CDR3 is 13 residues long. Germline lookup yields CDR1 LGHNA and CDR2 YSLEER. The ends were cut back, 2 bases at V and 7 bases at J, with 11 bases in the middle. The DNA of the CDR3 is TGCGCCAGCAGCCAAAGGACGGGATATGAAGCTTTCTTT. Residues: CASSQRTGYEAFF.

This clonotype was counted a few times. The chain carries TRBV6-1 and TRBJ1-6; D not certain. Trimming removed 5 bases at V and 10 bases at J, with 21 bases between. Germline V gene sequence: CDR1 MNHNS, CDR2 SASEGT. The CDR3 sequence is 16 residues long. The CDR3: CASSSRLEAWGSPLHF. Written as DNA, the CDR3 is TGTGCCAGCAGTTCCCGGCTCGAAGCGTGGGGATCACCCCTCCACTTT.

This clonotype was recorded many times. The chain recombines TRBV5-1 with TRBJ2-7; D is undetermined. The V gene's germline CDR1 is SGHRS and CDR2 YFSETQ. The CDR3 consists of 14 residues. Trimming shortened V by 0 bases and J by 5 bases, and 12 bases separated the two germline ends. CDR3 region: CASSLGAKADEQYF. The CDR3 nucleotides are TGCGCCAGCAGCTTGGGGGCCAAAGCTGACGAGCAGTACTTC.

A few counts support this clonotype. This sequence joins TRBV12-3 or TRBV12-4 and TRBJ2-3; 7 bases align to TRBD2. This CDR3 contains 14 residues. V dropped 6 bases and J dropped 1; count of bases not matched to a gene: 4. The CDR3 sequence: CASRLSGGTDTQYF. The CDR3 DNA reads TGTGCCAGCAGACTAAGCGGGGGCACAGATACGCAGTATTTT.

The chain's CDR3 is CAISEPTGSVQNIQYF. Here the CDR3 DNA reads TGTGCCATCAGTGAACCGACAGGATCGGTCCAAAACATTCAGTACTTC. The rearrangement links TRBV10-3 to TRBJ2-4; maybe TRBD1 (6 bases). The CDR3 is 16 residues long. The V end was cut by 3 bases, the J end by 5 bases, with 17 bases between. From germline, CDR1 is ENHRY and CDR2 SYGVKD.

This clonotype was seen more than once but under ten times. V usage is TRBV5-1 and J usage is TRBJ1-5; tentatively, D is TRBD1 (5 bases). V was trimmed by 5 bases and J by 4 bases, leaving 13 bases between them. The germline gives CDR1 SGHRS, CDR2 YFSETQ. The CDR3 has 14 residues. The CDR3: CASSSGTPNQPQHF. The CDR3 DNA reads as TGCGCCAGCAGTTCCGGGACTCCGAATCAGCCCCAGCATTTT.

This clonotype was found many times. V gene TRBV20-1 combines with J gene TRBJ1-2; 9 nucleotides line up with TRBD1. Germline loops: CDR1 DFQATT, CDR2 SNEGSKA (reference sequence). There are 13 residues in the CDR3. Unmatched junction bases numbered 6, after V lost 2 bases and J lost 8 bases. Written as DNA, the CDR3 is TGCAGTGCTAGATCGGGACAGGGAGGAGGCTACACCTTC. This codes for CSARSGQGGGYTF.

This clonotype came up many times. The CDR3 nucleotides are TGTGCCAGCAGTTTAGCCAGAGGAGCGGGGGCCTACAATGAGCAGTTCTTC. It yields the protein CASSLARGAGAYNEQFF. The chain is built from TRBV12-3 or TRBV12-4 and TRBJ2-1; 8 nucleotides match TRBD2. The CDR3 runs 17 residues. After removal of 0 bases from V and 2 bases from J, the junction contained 6 bases not matched to a gene.

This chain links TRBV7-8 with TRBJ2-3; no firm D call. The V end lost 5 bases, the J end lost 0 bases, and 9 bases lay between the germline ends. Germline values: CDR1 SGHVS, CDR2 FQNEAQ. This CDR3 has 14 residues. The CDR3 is CASSPRASTDTQYF. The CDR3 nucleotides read TGTGCCAGCAGCCCCCGTGCGAGCACAGATACGCAGTATTTT.

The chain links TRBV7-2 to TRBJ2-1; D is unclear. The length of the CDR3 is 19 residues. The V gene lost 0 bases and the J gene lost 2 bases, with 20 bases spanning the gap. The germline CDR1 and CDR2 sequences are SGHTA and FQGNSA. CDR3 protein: CASSLADHIFIPTYNEQFF. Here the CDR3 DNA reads TGTGCCAGCAGCTTAGCGGATCACATCTTTATCCCCACCTACAATGAGCAGTTCTTC.

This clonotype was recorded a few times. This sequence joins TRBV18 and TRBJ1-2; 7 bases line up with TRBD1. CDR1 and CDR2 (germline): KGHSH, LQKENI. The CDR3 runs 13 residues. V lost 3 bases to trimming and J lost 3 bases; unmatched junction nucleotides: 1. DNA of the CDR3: TGTGCCAGCTCACCCGACAGGGACTATGGCTACACCTTC. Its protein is CASSPDRDYGYTF.

CDR3 bases: TGTGCCAGCAGTTTATCCCCACTGCGGGCGGGCAATCAGCCCCAGCATTTT. Its translation is CASSLSPLRAGNQPQHF. This sequence joins TRBV12-3 or TRBV12-4 and TRBJ1-5; no clear D. The CDR3 spans 17 residues. V lost 2 bases and J lost 2, with 16 bases in between.

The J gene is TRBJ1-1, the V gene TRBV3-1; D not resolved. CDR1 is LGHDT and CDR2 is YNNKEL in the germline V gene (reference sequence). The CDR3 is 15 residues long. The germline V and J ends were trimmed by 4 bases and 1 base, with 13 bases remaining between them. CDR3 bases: TGTGCCAGCAGCCGCTCCCCCGTTGGGAACACTGAAGCTTTCTTT. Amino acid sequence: CASSRSPVGNTEAFF.

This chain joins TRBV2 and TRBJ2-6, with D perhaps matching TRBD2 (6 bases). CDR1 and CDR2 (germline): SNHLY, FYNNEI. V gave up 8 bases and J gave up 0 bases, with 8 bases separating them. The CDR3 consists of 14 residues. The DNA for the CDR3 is TGTGCCAGCGCGACTAGCTCTGGGGCCAACGTCCTGACTTTC. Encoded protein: CASATSSGANVLTF.

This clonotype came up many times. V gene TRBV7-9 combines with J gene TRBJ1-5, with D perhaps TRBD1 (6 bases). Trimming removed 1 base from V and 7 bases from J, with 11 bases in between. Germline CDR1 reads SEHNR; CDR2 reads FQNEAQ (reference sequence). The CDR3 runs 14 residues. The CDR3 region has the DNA TGTGCCAGCAGCTTAGGGGACACTAGACAGCCCCAGCATTTT. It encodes CASSLGDTRQPQHF.

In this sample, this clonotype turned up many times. CDR3 sequence reads: CASSSLQVNTQYF. The CDR3 DNA sequence: TGCGCCAGCAGCTCCCTACAGGTGAATACGCAGTATTTT. The V gene is TRBV5-1, the J gene TRBJ2-3, with a weak D call TRBD1 (5 bases). CDR3 size: 13 residues. V was clipped by 3 bases and J by 7 bases, with 12 bases between them. Per germline, CDR1 SGHRS and CDR2 YFSETQ.

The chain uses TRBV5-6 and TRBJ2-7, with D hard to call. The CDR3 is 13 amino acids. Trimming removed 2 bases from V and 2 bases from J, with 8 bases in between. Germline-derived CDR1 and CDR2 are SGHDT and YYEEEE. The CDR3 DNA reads TGTGCCAGCAGCTTTGGCAGTACCTACGAGCAGTACTTC. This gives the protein CASSFGSTYEQYF.

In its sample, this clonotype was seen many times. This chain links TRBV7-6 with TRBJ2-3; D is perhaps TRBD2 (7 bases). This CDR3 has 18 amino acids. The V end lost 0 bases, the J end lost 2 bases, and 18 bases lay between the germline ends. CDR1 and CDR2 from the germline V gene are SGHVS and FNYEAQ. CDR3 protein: CASSLAGGWGPNTDTQYF. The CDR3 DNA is TGTGCCAGCAGCTTAGCGGGGGGGTGGGGGCCAAACACAGATACGCAGTATTTT.

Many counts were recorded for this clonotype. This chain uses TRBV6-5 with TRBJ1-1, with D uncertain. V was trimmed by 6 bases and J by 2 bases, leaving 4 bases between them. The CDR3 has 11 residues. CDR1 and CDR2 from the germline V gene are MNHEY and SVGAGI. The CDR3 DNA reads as TGTGCCAGCAGCAGTAACACTGAAGCTTTCTTT. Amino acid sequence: CASSSNTEAFF.

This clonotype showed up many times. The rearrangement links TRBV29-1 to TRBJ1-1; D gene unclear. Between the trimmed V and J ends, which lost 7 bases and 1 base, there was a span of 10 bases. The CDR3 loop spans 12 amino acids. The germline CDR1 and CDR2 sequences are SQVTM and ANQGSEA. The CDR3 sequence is CSGQPSNTEAFF. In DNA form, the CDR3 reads TGCAGCGGGCAGCCATCGAACACTGAAGCTTTCTTT.

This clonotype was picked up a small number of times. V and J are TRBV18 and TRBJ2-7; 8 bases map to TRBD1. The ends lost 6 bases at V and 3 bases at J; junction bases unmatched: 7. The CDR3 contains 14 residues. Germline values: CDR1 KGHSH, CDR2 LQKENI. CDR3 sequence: CASSLGQGDYEQYF. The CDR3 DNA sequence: TGTGCCAGCTCCCTCGGACAGGGTGACTACGAGCAGTACTTC.

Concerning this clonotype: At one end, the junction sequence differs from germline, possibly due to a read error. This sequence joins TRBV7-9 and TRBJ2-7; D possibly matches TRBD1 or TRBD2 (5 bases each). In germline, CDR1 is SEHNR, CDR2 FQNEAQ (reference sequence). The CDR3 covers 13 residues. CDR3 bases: TGTGCCAGCAGCTGGGGGTTCTCCTACGTGCAGTACTTC. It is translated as CASSWGFSYVQYF.

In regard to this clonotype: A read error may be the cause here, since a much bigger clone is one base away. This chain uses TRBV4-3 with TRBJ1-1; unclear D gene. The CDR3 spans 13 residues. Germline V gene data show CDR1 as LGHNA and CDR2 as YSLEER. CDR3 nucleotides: TGCGCCAGCAGCCAAGGCAGGAACCCTGAAGCTTTCTTT. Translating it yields CASSQGRNPEAFF.

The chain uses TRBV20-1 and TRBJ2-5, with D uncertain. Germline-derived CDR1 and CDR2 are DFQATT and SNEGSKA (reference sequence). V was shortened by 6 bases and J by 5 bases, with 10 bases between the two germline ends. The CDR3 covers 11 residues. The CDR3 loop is CSALLGETQYF. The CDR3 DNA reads TGCAGTGCCCTCTTAGGGGAGACCCAGTACTTC.

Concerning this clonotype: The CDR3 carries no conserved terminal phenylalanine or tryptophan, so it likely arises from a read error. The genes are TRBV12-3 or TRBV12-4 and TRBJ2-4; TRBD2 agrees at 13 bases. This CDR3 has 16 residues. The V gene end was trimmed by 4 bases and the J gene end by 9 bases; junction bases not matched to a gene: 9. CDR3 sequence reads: CASSSSRTSGGFIQYL. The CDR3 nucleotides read TGTGCCAGCAGTTCCTCCCGGACTAGCGGGGGCTTCATTCAGTACCTC.